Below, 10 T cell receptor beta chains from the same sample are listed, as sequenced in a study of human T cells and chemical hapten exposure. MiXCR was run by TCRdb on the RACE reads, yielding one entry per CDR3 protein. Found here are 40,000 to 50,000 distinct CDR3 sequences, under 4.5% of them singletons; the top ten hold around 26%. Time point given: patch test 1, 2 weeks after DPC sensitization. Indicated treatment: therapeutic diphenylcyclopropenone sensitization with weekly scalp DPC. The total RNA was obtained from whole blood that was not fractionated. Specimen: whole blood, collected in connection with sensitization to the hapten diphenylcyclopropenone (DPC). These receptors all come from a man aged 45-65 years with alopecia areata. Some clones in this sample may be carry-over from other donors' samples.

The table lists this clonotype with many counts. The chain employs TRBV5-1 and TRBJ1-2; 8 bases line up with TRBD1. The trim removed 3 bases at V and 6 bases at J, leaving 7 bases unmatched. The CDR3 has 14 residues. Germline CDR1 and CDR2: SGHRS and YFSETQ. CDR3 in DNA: TGCGCCAGCAGCTGGACAGGGATATCGGATGGCTACACCTTC. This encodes CASSWTGISDGYTF.

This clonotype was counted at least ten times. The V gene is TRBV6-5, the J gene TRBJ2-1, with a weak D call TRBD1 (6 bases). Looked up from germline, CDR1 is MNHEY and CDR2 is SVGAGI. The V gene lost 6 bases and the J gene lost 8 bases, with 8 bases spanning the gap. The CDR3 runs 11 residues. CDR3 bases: TGTGCCAGCAGGCAGGGGTATGAGCAGTTCTTC. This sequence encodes CASRQGYEQFF.

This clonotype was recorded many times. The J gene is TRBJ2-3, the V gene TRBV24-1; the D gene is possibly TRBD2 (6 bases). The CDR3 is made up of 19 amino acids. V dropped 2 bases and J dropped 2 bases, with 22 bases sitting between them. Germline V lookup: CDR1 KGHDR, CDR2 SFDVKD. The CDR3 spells CATSDYSVTEGPSTDTQYF. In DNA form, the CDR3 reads TGTGCCACCAGTGATTATAGCGTGACGGAGGGTCCTTCCACAGATACGCAGTATTTT.

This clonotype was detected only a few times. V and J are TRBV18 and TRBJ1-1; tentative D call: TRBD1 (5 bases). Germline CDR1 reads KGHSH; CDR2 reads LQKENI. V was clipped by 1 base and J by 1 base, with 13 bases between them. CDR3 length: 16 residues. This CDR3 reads CASSPQQVRENTEAFF. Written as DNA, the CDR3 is TGTGCCAGCTCACCACAACAGGTGAGGGAGAACACTGAAGCTTTCTTT.

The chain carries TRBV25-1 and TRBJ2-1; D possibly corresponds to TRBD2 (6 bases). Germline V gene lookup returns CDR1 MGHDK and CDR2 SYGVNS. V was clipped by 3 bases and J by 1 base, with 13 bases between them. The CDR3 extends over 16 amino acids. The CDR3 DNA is TGTGCCAGCAGTGATCTGATAAGCGGGTCCTACAATGAGCAGTTCTTC. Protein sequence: CASSDLISGSYNEQFF. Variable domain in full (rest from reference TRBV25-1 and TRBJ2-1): EADIYQTPRYLVIGTGKKITLECSQTMGHDKMYWYQQDPGMELHLIHYSYGVNSTEKGDLSSESTVSRIRTEHFPLTLESARPSHTSQYLCASSDLISGSYNEQFFGPGTRLTVL.

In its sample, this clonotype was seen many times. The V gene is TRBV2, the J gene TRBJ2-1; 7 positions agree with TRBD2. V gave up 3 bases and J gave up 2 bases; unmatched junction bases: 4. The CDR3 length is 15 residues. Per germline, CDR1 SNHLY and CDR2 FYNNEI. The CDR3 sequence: CASSDTGGAYNEQFF. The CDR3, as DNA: TGTGCCAGCAGTGACACGGGAGGCGCCTACAATGAGCAGTTCTTC.

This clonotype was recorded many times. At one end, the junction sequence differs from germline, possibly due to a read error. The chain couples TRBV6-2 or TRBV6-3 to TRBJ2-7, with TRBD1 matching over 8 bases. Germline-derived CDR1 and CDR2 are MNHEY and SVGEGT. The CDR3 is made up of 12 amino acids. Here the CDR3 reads CASSPGQGRFHF. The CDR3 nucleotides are TGTGCCAGCAGTCCTGGACAGGGCCGTTTCCACTTC.

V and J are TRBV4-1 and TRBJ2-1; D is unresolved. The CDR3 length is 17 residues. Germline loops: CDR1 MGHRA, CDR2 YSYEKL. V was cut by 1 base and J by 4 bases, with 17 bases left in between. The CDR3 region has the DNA TGCGCCAGCAGCCAAGTCTATGTGGTTTTTAAATACAATGAGCAGTTCTTC. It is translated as CASSQVYVVFKYNEQFF.

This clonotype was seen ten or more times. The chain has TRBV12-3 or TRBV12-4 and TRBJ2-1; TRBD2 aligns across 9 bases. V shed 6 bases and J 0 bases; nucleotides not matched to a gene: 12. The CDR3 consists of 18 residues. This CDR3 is CASSSGLAASTSYNEQFF. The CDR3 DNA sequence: TGTGCCAGCAGCTCGGGACTAGCAGCGAGCACCTCCTACAATGAGCAGTTCTTC.

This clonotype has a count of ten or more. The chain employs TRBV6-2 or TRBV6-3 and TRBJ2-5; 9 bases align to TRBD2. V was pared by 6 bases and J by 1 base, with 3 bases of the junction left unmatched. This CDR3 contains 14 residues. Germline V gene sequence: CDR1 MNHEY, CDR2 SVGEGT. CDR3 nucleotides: TGTGCCAGCAGCGCTAGCGGGACCCAAGAGACCCAGTACTTC. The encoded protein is CASSASGTQETQYF.